These 28 T cell receptor beta chains came from one sample sequenced in a study of blood T cell repertoires in COVID-19. Libraries were prepared by immunoSEQ multiplex PCR; TCRdb keeps only in-frame clonotypes and omits some of them. The sample records 200,000 to 300,000 clones, 75% to 85% being singletons. The sample taken for sequencing was peripheral blood. The receptors shown here come from a human donor in a cohort sampled during active COVID-19.

CDR3 nucleotide sequence: TGTGCCAGCAGCTTAGGCCAGGGTAATCGCGACTATGGCTACACCTTC. Encoded protein: CASSLGQGNRDYGYTF. This sequence joins TRBV13 and TRBJ1-2, with a weak D call TRBD1 (5 bases). The germline V and J ends were trimmed by 0 bases and 3 bases, with 14 bases remaining between them. The germline CDR1 and CDR2 sequences are PRHDT and FYEKMQ (reference sequence). The length of the CDR3 is 16 residues.

V is TRBV11-1 and J is TRBJ2-3; 13 nucleotides match TRBD2. Trimming removed 5 bases from V and 3 bases from J; junction bases left unmatched: 5. The germline gives CDR1 SGHAT, CDR2 FQDESV (reference sequence). The CDR3 covers 16 residues. CDR3 sequence (DNA): TGTGCCAGCAGCCTAGGACTAGCGGGAGTAACAGATACGCAGTATTTT. Its protein is CASSLGLAGVTDTQYF.

This clone appeared once. This sequence joins TRBV28 and TRBJ1-5; D is perhaps TRBD1 (6 bases). Germline CDR1 is MDHEN and CDR2 is SYDVKM. The CDR3 contains 14 residues. V dropped 6 bases and J dropped 9 bases, with 18 bases sitting between them. The CDR3 region is CASSPGTQLRPQHF. Here the CDR3 DNA reads TGTGCCAGCAGCCCCGGGACACAGCTTCGGCCCCAGCATTTT.

The chain couples TRBV2 to TRBJ2-3; 7 bases fit TRBD1. Germline V gene lookup returns CDR1 SNHLY and CDR2 FYNNEI. The length of the CDR3 is 17 residues. Trimming at V came to 3 bases and at J to 0 bases, leaving 9 bases not matched to a gene. The CDR3 coding sequence is TGTGCCAGCAGTGATATTGGGACAGCCTATAGCACAGATACGCAGTATTTT. It codes for CASSDIGTAYSTDTQYF.

V and J are TRBV6-5 and TRBJ1-2; 10 bases align to TRBD1. This CDR3 comprises 15 residues. The V segment lost 5 bases and the J segment 7 bases; nucleotides outside the gene matches: 10. Per the germline V gene, CDR1 is MNHEY and CDR2 is SVGAGI. Here the CDR3 reads CASSPSTGGVGGYTF. The CDR3 DNA sequence: TGTGCCAGCAGTCCCTCGACAGGGGGCGTTGGTGGCTACACCTTC.

The chain couples TRBV9 to TRBJ2-3, with 10 bases that match TRBD2. After removal of 0 bases from V and 5 bases from J, the junction contained 6 bases not matched to a gene. The CDR3 runs 16 residues. Germline V gene lookup returns CDR1 SGDLS and CDR2 YYNGEE. The CDR3, as DNA: TGTGCCAGCAGCGTAGGGGTAGCGGGAGGTAGAGATACGCAGTATTTT. Its protein product is CASSVGVAGGRDTQYF.

V usage is TRBV19 and J usage is TRBJ2-2; possible D gene TRBD2, 6 bases. V lost 7 bases and J 8 bases, leaving 14 bases between the germline ends. CDR1 and CDR2 (germline): LNHDA, SQIVND (reference sequence). The CDR3 extends over 13 amino acids. Written as DNA, the CDR3 is TGTGCCAGTACCGGCGTCCGGGGGGGGGAGCTGTTTTTT. Its protein product is CASTGVRGGELFF.

V gene TRBV7-2 combines with J gene TRBJ2-7; D is undetermined. CDR1 is SGHTA and CDR2 is FQGNSA in the germline V gene. V shed 2 bases and J shed 6 bases, with 17 bases lying between them. The CDR3 is 15 amino acids. The CDR3 is CASSLNGQMPLEQYF. The DNA for the CDR3 is TGTGCCAGCAGCTTAAATGGCCAAATGCCCCTCGAGCAGTACTTC.

Only one count was recorded for this clone. The chain recombines TRBV5-6 with TRBJ1-1; TRBD1 matches 10 bases. The CDR3 runs 14 residues. J gave up 5 bases and V 4 bases, and 5 bases lay outside the gene matches. Per the germline V gene, CDR1 is SGHDT and CDR2 is YYEEEE. The CDR3 DNA follows: TGTGCCAGCAGCCCTGACAGGGGGCAGACTGAAGCTTTCTTT. Translation gives CASSPDRGQTEAFF.

This chain joins TRBV11-2 and TRBJ1-2; TRBD1 might be the D (6 bases). Trimming shortened V by 1 base and J by 10 bases, and 10 bases separated the two germline ends. The CDR3 spans 12 residues. Germline V CDR1 and CDR2: SGHAT, FQNNGV. In nucleotides, the CDR3 is TGTGCCAGCAGCTTAGGCAGGGGCGACTACACCTTC. The encoded protein is CASSLGRGDYTF.

The rearrangement joins TRBV3-1 (or the pseudogene TRBV3-2) to TRBJ2-3, with TRBD2 identical over 12 bases. The CDR3 is 21 amino acids. Germline V gene lookup returns CDR1 LGHDT and CDR2 YNNKEL (reference sequence). Losses at the gene ends were 3 bases for V and 6 bases for J; bases not matched to a gene: 22. CDR3 DNA sequence: TGTGCCAGCAGCCACCCCCAAAAAGAGTGGACTAGCGGGATTCAACGGGATACGCAGTATTTT. Protein sequence: CASSHPQKEWTSGIQRDTQYF.

The chain joins TRBV2 to TRBJ2-7; 8 nucleotides align to TRBD2. The germline CDR1 and CDR2 sequences are SNHLY and FYNNEI. J was trimmed by 2 bases and V by 6 bases; bases with no gene match: 21. The CDR3 loop spans 19 amino acids. CDR3 residues: CASRTIAGWFEITAYEQYF. CDR3 bases: TGTGCCAGCAGGACCATAGCGGGGTGGTTCGAAATCACCGCCTACGAGCAGTACTTC.

V and J are TRBV9 and TRBJ2-7; 7 bases match TRBD2. The germline CDR1 and CDR2 sequences are SGDLS and YYNGEE. V dropped 4 bases and J dropped 4; count of bases not matched to a gene: 11. The CDR3 covers 15 residues. The CDR3 DNA is TGTGCCAGCAGCCCCAGACTAGCTGATCTTTACGAGCAGTACTTC. This translates into CASSPRLADLYEQYF.

V is TRBV6-5 and J is TRBJ2-2, with 10 bases aligning to TRBD1. The CDR3 has 15 amino acids. After removal of 4 bases from V and 6 bases from J, the junction contained 5 bases not matched to a gene. The germline CDR1 and CDR2 sequences are MNHEY and SVGAGI. The CDR3 DNA sequence: TGTGCCAGCAGTTTCACCGGGACAGGGGCCGGGGAGCTGTTTTTT. Its protein is CASSFTGTGAGELFF.

This sequence joins TRBV5-1 and TRBJ2-1, with 7 nucleotides matching TRBD2. CDR3 length: 15 amino acids. V lost 6 bases, J lost 0 bases, and 6 bases stayed unmatched. CDR1 and CDR2 from the germline V gene are SGHRS and YFSETQ. Written as DNA, the CDR3 is TGCGCCAGCACCCCCGGGGGGAGCTCCTACAATGAGCAGTTCTTC. It encodes CASTPGGSSYNEQFF.

This clone is a singleton in its sample. The J gene is TRBJ2-2, the V gene TRBV3-1 (or the pseudogene TRBV3-2); 9 bases match TRBD2. This CDR3 has 17 amino acids. CDR1 is LGHDT, CDR2 YNNKEL, per germline (reference sequence). V shed 3 bases, J shed 3 bases, and the junction held 8 bases outside the gene matches. The CDR3 loop reads CASSQTLLAGYTGELFF. As DNA, the CDR3 is TGTGCCAGCAGCCAGACTCTACTAGCGGGCTACACCGGGGAGCTGTTTTTT.

V and J are TRBV5-1 and TRBJ2-1, with D perhaps matching TRBD1 (6 bases). This CDR3 has 15 amino acids. V was trimmed by 2 bases and J by 3 bases, leaving 12 bases between them. CDR1 is SGHRS and CDR2 is YFSETQ in the germline V gene. The CDR3 is CASSLGGSHYNEQFF. The CDR3 nucleotides read TGCGCCAGCAGCTTAGGGGGTTCTCACTACAATGAGCAGTTCTTC.

The gene calls are TRBV28 and TRBJ1-4; D may be TRBD1 (6 bases). The CDR3 length is 15 residues. In germline, CDR1 is MDHEN, CDR2 SYDVKM. Trimming pared 5 bases from V and 2 bases from J, leaving 12 bases between. CDR3 DNA sequence: TGTGCCAGCAGTATCCCAGGGGCGACTAATGAAAAACTGTTTTTT. Its translation is CASSIPGATNEKLFF. The full variable domain, its missing parts supplied by reference TRBV28 and TRBJ1-4, is DVKVTQSSRYLVKRTGEKVFLECVQDMDHENMFWYRQDPGLGLRLIYFSYDVKMKEKGDIPEGYSVSREKKERFSLILESASTNQTSMYLCASSIPGATNEKLFFGSGTQLSVL.

This clone was detected only a few times. The V gene is TRBV10-1, the J gene TRBJ1-5; 8 nucleotides align to TRBD1. After removal of 3 bases from V and 6 bases from J, the junction contained 1 base not matched to a gene. The CDR3 covers 13 residues. CDR1 and CDR2 (germline): WNHNN, SYGVQD (reference sequence). For the CDR3, the DNA is TGCGCCAGCAGTGAACAGGGGGGTCAGCCCCAGCATTTT. This sequence encodes CASSEQGGQPQHF.

J is TRBJ2-1 and V is TRBV19; 7 nucleotides align to TRBD2. The junction had 17 bases not matched to a gene; V was cut back by 3 bases and J by 3 bases. The CDR3 runs 19 residues. CDR1 is LNHDA and CDR2 is SQIVND in the germline V gene (reference sequence). CDR3 amino acids: CASSMSQFRGEGIYNEQFF. The CDR3 bases are TGTGCCAGTAGTATGTCGCAATTCAGAGGGGAGGGTATCTACAATGAGCAGTTCTTC.

J is TRBJ1-3 and V is TRBV7-9, with 8 bases lining up with TRBD1. The germline V gene has CDR1 SEHNR and CDR2 FQNEAQ (reference sequence). This CDR3 is 15 amino acids long. Trimming removed 3 bases from V and 8 bases from J; junction bases left unmatched: 9. The CDR3 loop reads CASSFSTGVLDTIYF. In nucleotides, the CDR3 is TGTGCCAGCAGCTTCTCGACAGGGGTGCTTGACACCATATATTTT.

This clone was found once. V is TRBV6-6 and J is TRBJ1-1; possible D gene TRBD1, 6 bases. Germline V gives CDR1 MNHNY, CDR2 SVGAGI (reference sequence). With 3 bases removed from V and 1 base from J, the gap between germline ends came to 12 bases. The CDR3 loop spans 15 amino acids. CDR3 DNA: TGTGCCAGCAGTTATCTAGGCAGGGGGAACACTGAAGCTTTCTTT. Its translation is CASSYLGRGNTEAFF.

The V and J genes are TRBV7-3 and TRBJ2-5; D perhaps matches TRBD1 (7 bases). Trimming took 0 bases from V and 2 from J, leaving 13 bases between them. This CDR3 comprises 16 residues. Germline lookup yields CDR1 SGHTA and CDR2 FQGTGA. DNA for the CDR3: TGTGCCAGCAGCTTAACCGGAGGGGGCTATCAAGAGACCCAGTACTTC. Translated: CASSLTGGGYQETQYF.

The table lists this clone with a few counts. The chain combines TRBV6-5 with TRBJ2-1; 10 bases agree with TRBD2. From germline, CDR1 is MNHEY and CDR2 SVGAGI. V shed 0 bases and J 2 bases; nucleotides not matched to a gene: 1. CDR3 length: 16 residues. The CDR3 sequence is CASSYSGTSAYNEQFF. CDR3 nucleotides: TGTGCCAGCAGTTACTCGGGGACTAGCGCCTACAATGAGCAGTTCTTC.

J is TRBJ1-1 and V is TRBV6-5; D not resolved. CDR1 and CDR2 from the germline V gene are MNHEY and SVGAGI. Trimming removed 2 bases at V and 1 base at J, with 8 bases between. CDR3 length: 14 amino acids. The CDR3 here is CASSYSIANTEAFF. CDR3 coding DNA: TGTGCCAGCAGTTACAGTATAGCGAACACTGAAGCTTTCTTT.

The rearrangement uses TRBV4-1 and TRBJ2-3, with 8 bases aligning to TRBD2. Germline V gene data show CDR1 as MGHRA and CDR2 as YSYEKL. This CDR3 has 14 residues. J lost 5 bases, V lost 1 base, and 2 bases had no gene match. The CDR3 region is CASSQAGGRDTQYF. The CDR3 DNA reads TGCGCCAGCAGCCAAGCGGGGGGGAGAGATACGCAGTATTTT.

This clone was seen a few times. This rearrangement joins TRBV12-5 to TRBJ1-2; 7 nucleotides agree with TRBD1. V lost 4 bases, J lost 3 bases, and 2 bases stayed unmatched. This CDR3 region has 13 residues. Germline values: CDR1 LGHNT, CDR2 FRNRAP. CDR3 amino acids: CASGSTGYYGYTF. In nucleotides, the CDR3 is TGTGCTAGTGGTTCGACAGGGTACTATGGCTACACCTTC.

The chain uses TRBV28 and TRBJ2-3; D may be TRBD1 (6 bases). Per germline, CDR1 MDHEN and CDR2 SYDVKM. This CDR3 comprises 15 residues. V was clipped by 4 bases and J by 1 base, with 12 bases between them. In DNA, the CDR3 is TGTGCCAGCAGTTCCTACAGGGCTCGCACAGATACGCAGTATTTT. This translates into CASSSYRARTDTQYF. The full variable domain, its missing parts supplied by reference TRBV28 and TRBJ2-3, is DVKVTQSSRYLVKRTGEKVFLECVQDMDHENMFWYRQDPGLGLRLIYFSYDVKMKEKGDIPEGYSVSREKKERFSLILESASTNQTSMYLCASSSYRARTDTQYFGPGTRLTVL.